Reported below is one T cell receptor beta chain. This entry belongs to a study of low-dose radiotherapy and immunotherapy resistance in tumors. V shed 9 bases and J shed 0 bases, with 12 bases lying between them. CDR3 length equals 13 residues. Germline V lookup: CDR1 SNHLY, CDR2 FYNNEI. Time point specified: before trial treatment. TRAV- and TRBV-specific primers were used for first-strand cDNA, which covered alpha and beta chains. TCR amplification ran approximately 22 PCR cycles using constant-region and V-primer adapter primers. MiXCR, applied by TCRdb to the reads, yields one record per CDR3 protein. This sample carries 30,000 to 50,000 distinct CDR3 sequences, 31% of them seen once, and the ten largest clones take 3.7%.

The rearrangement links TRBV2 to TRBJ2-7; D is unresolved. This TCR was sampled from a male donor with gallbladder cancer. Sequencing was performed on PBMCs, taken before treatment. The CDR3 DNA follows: TGTGCCAGTTACGACGCGGACTCCTACGAGCAGTACTTC. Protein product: CASYDADSYEQYF.